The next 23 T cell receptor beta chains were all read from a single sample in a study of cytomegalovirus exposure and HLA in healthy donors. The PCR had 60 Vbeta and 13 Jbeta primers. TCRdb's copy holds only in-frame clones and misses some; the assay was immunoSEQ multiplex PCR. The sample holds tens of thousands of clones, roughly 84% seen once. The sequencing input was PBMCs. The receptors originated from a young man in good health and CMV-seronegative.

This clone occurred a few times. CDR3 region: CATLTGPYEQYF. The CDR3 DNA is TGTGCCACCCTGACAGGGCCCTACGAGCAGTACTTC. The chain combines TRBV7-9 with TRBJ2-7; the match to TRBD1 covers 7 bases. This CDR3 is 12 amino acids long. In germline, CDR1 is SEHNR, CDR2 FQNEAQ (reference sequence). J was trimmed by 2 bases and V by 10 bases; bases with no gene match: 5.

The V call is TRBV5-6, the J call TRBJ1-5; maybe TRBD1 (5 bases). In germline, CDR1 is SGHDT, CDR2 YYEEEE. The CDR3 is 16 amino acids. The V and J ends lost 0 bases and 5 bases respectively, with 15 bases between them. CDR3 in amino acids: CASSLATANIYQPQHF. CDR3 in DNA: TGTGCCAGCAGCTTGGCGACAGCAAACATCTATCAGCCCCAGCATTTT.

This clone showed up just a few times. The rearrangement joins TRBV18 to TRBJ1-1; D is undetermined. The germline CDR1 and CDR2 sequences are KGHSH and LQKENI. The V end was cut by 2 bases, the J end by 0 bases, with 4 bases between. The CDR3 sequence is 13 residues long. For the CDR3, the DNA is TGTGCCAGCTCACCAGTAGTGAACACTGAAGCTTTCTTT. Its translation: CASSPVVNTEAFF.

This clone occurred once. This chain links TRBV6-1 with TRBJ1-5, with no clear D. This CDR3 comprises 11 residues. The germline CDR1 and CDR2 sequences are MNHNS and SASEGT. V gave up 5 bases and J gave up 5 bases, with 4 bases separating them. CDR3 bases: TGTGCCAGCAGTTTATATCAGCCCCAGCATTTT. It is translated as CASSLYQPQHF.

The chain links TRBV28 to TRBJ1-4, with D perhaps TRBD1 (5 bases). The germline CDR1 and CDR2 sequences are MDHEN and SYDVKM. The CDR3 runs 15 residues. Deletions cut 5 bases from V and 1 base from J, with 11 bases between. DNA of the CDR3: TGTGCCAGCAGTCGACCAGGGTTAACTAATGAAAAACTGTTTTTT. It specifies CASSRPGLTNEKLFF.

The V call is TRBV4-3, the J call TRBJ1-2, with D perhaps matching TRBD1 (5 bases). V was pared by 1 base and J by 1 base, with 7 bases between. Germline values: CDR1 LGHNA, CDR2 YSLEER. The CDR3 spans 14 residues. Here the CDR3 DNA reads TGCGCCAGCAGCCAAGGGGGGGGTAACTATGGCTACACCTTC. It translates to CASSQGGGNYGYTF.

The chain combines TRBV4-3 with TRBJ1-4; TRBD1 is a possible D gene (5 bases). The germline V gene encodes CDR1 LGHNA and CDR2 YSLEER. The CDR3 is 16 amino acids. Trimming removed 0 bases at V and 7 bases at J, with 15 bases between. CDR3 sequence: CASSQDQVRGGEKLFF. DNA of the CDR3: TGCGCCAGCAGCCAAGATCAGGTTCGCGGGGGTGAAAAACTGTTTTTT.

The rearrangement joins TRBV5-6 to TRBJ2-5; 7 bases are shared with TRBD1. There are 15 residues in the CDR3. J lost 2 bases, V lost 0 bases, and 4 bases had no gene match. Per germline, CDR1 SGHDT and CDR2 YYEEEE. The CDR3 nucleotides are TGTGCCAGCAGCTTGGCGCCGGGACAGCAAGAGACCCAGTACTTC. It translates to CASSLAPGQQETQYF.

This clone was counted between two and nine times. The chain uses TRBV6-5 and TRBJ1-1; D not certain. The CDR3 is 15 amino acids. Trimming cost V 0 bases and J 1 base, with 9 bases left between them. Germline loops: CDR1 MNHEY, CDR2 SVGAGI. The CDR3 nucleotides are TGTGCCAGCAGTTACTCCACGTCAGGGAACACTGAAGCTTTCTTT. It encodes CASSYSTSGNTEAFF.

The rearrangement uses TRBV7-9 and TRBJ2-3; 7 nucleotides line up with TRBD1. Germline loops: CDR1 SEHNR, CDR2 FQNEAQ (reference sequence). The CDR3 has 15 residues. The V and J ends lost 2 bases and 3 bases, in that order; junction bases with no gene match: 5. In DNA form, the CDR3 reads TGTGCCAGCAGCTTAAAGACAGGGATGACAGATACGCAGTATTTT. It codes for CASSLKTGMTDTQYF.

CDR3 sequence (DNA): TGCAGCGGTTGGGACAGGACAAACACTGAAGCTTTCTTT. Protein product: CSGWDRTNTEAFF. This chain connects TRBV29-1 to TRBJ1-1, with 8 bases identical to TRBD1. Germline assignment: CDR1 SQVTM and CDR2 ANQGSEA. J lost 2 bases, V lost 7 bases, and 6 bases had no gene match. The CDR3 sequence is 13 residues long.

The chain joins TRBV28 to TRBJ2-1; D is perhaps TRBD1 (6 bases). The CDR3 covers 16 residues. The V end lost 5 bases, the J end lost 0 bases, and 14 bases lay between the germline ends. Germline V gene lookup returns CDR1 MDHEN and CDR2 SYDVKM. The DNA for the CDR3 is TGTGCCAGCAGTCCGCAGACAGGCCTCTCCTACAATGAGCAGTTCTTC. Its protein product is CASSPQTGLSYNEQFF.

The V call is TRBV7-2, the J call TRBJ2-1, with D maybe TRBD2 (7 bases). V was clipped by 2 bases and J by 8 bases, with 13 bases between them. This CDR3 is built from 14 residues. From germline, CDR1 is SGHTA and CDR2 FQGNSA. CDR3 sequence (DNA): TGTGCCAGCAGCTTATTACGAGGGGGGGATGAGCAGTTCTTC. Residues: CASSLLRGGDEQFF.

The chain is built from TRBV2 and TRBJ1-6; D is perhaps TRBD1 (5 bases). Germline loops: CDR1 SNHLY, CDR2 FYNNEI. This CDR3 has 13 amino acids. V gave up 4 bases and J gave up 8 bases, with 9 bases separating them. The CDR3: CASSAGRDSPLHF. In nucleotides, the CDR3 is TGTGCCAGCAGTGCGGGCAGGGATTCACCCCTCCACTTT.

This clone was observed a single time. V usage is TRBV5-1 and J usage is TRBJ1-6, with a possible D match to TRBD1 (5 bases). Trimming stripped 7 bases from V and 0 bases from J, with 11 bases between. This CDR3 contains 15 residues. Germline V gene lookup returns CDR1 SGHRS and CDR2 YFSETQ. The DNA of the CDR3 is TGCGCCAGCTCCGACAGTAGCTCCTATAATTCACCCCTCCACTTT. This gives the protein CASSDSSSYNSPLHF.

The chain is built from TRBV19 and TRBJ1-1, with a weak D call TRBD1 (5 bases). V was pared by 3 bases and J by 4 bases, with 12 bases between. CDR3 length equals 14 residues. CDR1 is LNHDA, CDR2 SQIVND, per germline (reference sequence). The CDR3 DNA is TGTGCCAGTAGTATCACAGGAAGGAGCACTGAAGCTTTCTTT. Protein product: CASSITGRSTEAFF.

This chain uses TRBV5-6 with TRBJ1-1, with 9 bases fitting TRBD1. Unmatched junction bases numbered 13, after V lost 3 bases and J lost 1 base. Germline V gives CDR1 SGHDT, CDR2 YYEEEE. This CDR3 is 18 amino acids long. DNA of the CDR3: TGTGCCAGCAGCTCGACGGCCTCCGGGACAGGGTGGAACACTGAAGCTTTCTTT. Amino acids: CASSSTASGTGWNTEAFF. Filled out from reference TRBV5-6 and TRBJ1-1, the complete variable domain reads DAGVTQSPTHLIKTRGQQVTLRCSPKSGHDTVSWYQQALGQGPQFIFQYYEEEERQRGNFPDRFSGHQFPNYSSELNVNALLLGDSALYLCASSSTASGTGWNTEAFFGQGTRLTVV.

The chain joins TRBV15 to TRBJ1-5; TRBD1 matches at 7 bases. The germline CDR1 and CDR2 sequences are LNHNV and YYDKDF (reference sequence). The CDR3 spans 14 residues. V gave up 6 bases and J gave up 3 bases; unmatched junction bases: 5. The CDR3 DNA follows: TGTGCCACCAGGTCGGACAGGCCCAATCAGCCCCAGCATTTT. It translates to CATRSDRPNQPQHF.

The CDR3, as DNA: TGCGCCAGCAGCTTGGACTGGCAAGAGACCCAGTACTTC. This sequence encodes CASSLDWQETQYF. This chain links TRBV5-1 with TRBJ2-5; D remains unclear. V was shortened by 0 bases and J by 2 bases, with 5 bases between the two germline ends. The CDR3 is 13 amino acids. Germline assignment: CDR1 SGHRS and CDR2 YFSETQ. The whole variable domain, remainder taken from reference TRBV5-1 and TRBJ2-5, is KAGVTQTPRYLIKTRGQQVTLSCSPISGHRSVSWYQQTPGQGLQFLFEYFSETQRNKGNFPGRFSGRQFSNSRSEMNVSTLELGDSALYLCASSLDWQETQYFGPGTRLLVL.

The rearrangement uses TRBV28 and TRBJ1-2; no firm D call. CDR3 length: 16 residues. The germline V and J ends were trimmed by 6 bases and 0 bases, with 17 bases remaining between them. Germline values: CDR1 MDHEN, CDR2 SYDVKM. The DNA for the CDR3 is TGTGCCAGCAGACAACCGACGACACGAGCTAACTATGGCTACACCTTC. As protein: CASRQPTTRANYGYTF.

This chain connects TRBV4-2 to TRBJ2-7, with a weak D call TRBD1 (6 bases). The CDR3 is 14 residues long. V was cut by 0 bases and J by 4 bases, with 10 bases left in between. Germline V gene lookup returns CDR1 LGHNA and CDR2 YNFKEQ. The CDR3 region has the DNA TGTGCCAGCAGCCAAGATCCAAGGGGGTACGAGCAGTACTTC. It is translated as CASSQDPRGYEQYF.

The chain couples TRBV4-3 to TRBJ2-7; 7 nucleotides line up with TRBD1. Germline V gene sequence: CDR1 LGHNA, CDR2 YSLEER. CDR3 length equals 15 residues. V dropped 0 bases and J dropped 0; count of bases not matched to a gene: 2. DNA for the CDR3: TGCGCCAGCAGCCAAGAGACAGGGTTCTCCTACGAGCAGTACTTC. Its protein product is CASSQETGFSYEQYF.

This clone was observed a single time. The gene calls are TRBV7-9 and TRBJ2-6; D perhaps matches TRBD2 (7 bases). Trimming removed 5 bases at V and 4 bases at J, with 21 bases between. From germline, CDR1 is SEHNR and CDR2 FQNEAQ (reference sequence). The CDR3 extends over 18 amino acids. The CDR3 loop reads CASSAWMGGRLGANVLTF. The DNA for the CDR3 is TGTGCCAGCAGCGCATGGATGGGGGGGCGCTTAGGGGCCAACGTCCTGACTTTC.